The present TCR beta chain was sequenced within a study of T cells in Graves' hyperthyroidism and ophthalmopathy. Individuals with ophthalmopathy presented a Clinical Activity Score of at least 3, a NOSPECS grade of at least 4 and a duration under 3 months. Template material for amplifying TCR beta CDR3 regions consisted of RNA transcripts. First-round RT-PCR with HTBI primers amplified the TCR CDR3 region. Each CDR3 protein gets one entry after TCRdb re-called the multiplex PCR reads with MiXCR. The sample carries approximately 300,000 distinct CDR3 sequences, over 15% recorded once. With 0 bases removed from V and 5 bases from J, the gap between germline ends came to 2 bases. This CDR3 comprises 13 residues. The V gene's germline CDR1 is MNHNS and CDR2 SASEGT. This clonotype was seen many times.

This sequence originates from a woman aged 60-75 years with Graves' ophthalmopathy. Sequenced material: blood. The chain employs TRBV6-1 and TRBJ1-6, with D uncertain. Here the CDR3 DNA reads TGTGCCAGCAGTGAAGCGGATAATTCACCCCTCCACTTT. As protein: CASSEADNSPLHF.